The TCR beta chain under discussion was sequenced for a study of blood T cell repertoires in COVID-19. Study background: T cells, B-cell-depleted T cells, or PBMCs supplied cDNA or gDNA.

The data were produced by immunoSEQ multiplex PCR, yet TCRdb's version contains in-frame clones alone and is incomplete. There are over 200,000 clones in the sample; 75% to 85% occur only once, and roughly 1.3% lies in the top ten. V was shortened by 7 bases and J by 2 bases, with 27 bases between the two germline ends. This CDR3 is built from 20 residues. Germline lookup yields CDR1 MRHNA and CDR2 SNTAGT. In Seattle, patients joined the study during active infection and were tracked longitudinally. Sequenced material: peripheral blood. V and J are TRBV6-4 and TRBJ1-6, with D possibly TRBD1 on 5 matching bases. This receptor was taken from a woman aged 25 to 39 with COVID-19, enrolled during active disease. DNA for the CDR3: TGTGCCAGCATGCGGGACTCCCGCTCCCTCGCCCATCCCTATAATTCACCCCTCCACTTT. Translating gives CASMRDSRSLAHPYNSPLHF.